This TCR beta chain was sequenced for a study of vaccination and CD4 T cells after COVID-19. Cultured CD4+ T-cell DNA underwent Oncomine TCR Beta short-read sequencing. TCRdb redid the calling of the PCR reads with MiXCR, one entry per CDR3 protein. The sample includes approximately 9,600 distinct CDR3 sequences, under 60% of them seen just once. Germline V gene lookup returns CDR1 SGHTA and CDR2 FQGNSA. V lost 5 bases to trimming and J lost 8 bases, with 18 bases between them. This CDR3 spans 14 amino acids. Treatment of the sample: approximately 9-day PBMC culture with coronavirus spike peptide pools or control peptides (ViraFEST assay). Ahead of the COVID-19 pandemic (2011-2018), the CD4+ T cells of the unexposed donor were collected. About 2.1 million PBMCs were grown per well alongside roughly 10 IU/ml IL-2 and 8 to 10 ug/ml peptide pools. This clonotype was observed a few times. Its specificity is not known.

This chain joins TRBV7-2 and TRBJ1-2, with a weak D call TRBD1 (5 bases). Sequencing input: CD4+ T cells from blood, cultured in vitro. The clonotype originates from a human donor in good health. CDR3 protein: CASSPKAGLRGYTF. The CDR3 DNA sequence: TGTGCCAGCAGCCCAAAGGCGGGGCTACGAGGCTACACCTTC.